The 17 T cell receptor beta chains below all came from one sample that was sequenced in a study of cytomegalovirus exposure and HLA in healthy donors. PCR employed 60 Vbeta and 13 Jbeta primers. Sequenced by immunoSEQ multiplex PCR; TCRdb stores in-frame clones only, minus some. Of around 210,000 clones listed, roughly 84% are singletons. The sequencing input was PBMCs. The receptors derive from a girl aged 2 to 10 in good health and CMV-seronegative.

This clone was observed once. The genes are TRBV5-6 and TRBJ1-2, with D uncertain. The V gene's germline CDR1 is SGHDT and CDR2 YYEEEE. V dropped 5 bases and J dropped 1 base, with 9 bases sitting between them. The CDR3 is 13 residues long. The chain's CDR3 is CASRVSINYGYTF. The CDR3 bases are TGTGCCAGCAGAGTGAGCATTAACTATGGCTACACCTTC.

The CDR3 reads CASSGQATDTQYF. CDR3 DNA: TGTGCCAGCTCGGGACAGGCCACAGATACGCAGTATTTT. V and J are TRBV6-1 and TRBJ2-3; 8 bases align to TRBD1. Trimming removed 8 bases from V and 2 bases from J; junction bases left unmatched: 3. CDR1 and CDR2 (germline): MNHNS, SASEGT. The CDR3 consists of 13 residues.

This clone has just a few counts. V and J are TRBV6-6 and TRBJ2-6; the match to TRBD1 covers 12 bases. This CDR3 contains 15 residues. The V gene end was trimmed by 8 bases and the J gene end by 3 bases; junction bases not matched to a gene: 2. Germline CDR1 and CDR2: MNHNY and SVGAGI (reference sequence). The CDR3 nucleotides read TGTGCCAGCGGGGACAGGGGGCGTGGGGCCAACGTCCTGACTTTC. This translates into CASGDRGRGANVLTF.

The J gene is TRBJ1-1, the V gene TRBV9, with 11 bases lining up with TRBD1. The germline gives CDR1 SGDLS, CDR2 YYNGEE. This CDR3 is 15 amino acids long. V gave up 3 bases and J gave up 3 bases; unmatched junction bases: 4. Written as DNA, the CDR3 is TGTGCCAGCAGCGACCGGACAGGGGGCGACACTGAAGCTTTCTTT. It translates to CASSDRTGGDTEAFF.

This clone was seen a single time. The rearrangement joins TRBV6-5 to TRBJ2-1; TRBD2 agrees at 10 bases. The CDR3 length is 15 residues. After removal of 6 bases from V and 0 bases from J, the junction contained 2 bases not matched to a gene. The germline gives CDR1 MNHEY, CDR2 SVGAGI. The CDR3 protein is CASRLAGSSYNEQFF. CDR3 coding DNA: TGTGCCAGCAGACTAGCGGGGAGCTCCTACAATGAGCAGTTCTTC.

The chain is built from TRBV18 and TRBJ2-1, with 7 bases fitting TRBD2. Germline CDR1 and CDR2: KGHSH and LQKENI. Trimming cost V 3 bases and J 6 bases; bases outside gene matches: 2. The CDR3 spans 13 residues. CDR3 in amino acids: CASSPSGANEQFF. The CDR3 nucleotides are TGTGCCAGCTCACCGAGCGGGGCCAATGAGCAGTTCTTC. The full variable domain, with the rest looked up from reference TRBV18 and TRBJ2-1, is NAGVMQNPRHLVRRRGQEARLRCSPMKGHSHVYWYRQLPEEGLKFMVYLQKENIIDESGMPKERFSAEFPKEGPSILRIQQVVRGDSAAYFCASSPSGANEQFFGPGTRLTVL.

The rearrangement joins TRBV30 to TRBJ1-3, with D unclear. Trimming pared 0 bases from V and 4 bases from J, leaving 13 bases between. Germline V gene sequence: CDR1 GTSNPN, CDR2 SVGIG (reference sequence). This CDR3 is built from 15 residues. CDR3 nucleotides: TGTGCCTGGAGTGTACACTTCGGGGAAGGAAACACCATATATTTT. Encoded protein: CAWSVHFGEGNTIYF.

The rearrangement joins TRBV6-5 to TRBJ1-1; tentatively, D is TRBD1 (6 bases). With 4 bases removed from V and 4 bases from J, the gap between germline ends came to 13 bases. The CDR3 has 14 amino acids. The V gene's germline CDR1 is MNHEY and CDR2 SVGAGI. CDR3 amino acids: CASSLTGGRTEAFF. Written as DNA, the CDR3 is TGTGCCAGCAGTTTGACAGGTGGGCGCACTGAAGCTTTCTTT.

The chain employs TRBV27 and TRBJ1-2; D is perhaps TRBD1 (6 bases). CDR3 length: 16 residues. The V gene lost 3 bases and the J gene lost 0 bases, with 14 bases spanning the gap. Germline V gives CDR1 MNHEY, CDR2 SMNVEV (reference sequence). The CDR3 reads CASSFKPGAANYGYTF. CDR3 DNA sequence: TGTGCCAGCAGTTTTAAACCAGGGGCGGCTAACTATGGCTACACCTTC.

This clone appeared a few times. Other nucleotide sequences from this sample produce the same CDR3. This chain links TRBV30 with TRBJ1-5, with 8 bases aligning to TRBD1. The V and J ends lost 0 bases and 2 bases, in that order; junction bases with no gene match: 0. The CDR3 is 14 amino acids. The germline CDR1 and CDR2 sequences are GTSNPN and SVGIG (reference sequence). In DNA form, the CDR3 reads TGTGCCTGGAGTGTGGGACAGGGCAATCAGCCCCAGCATTTT. This translates into CAWSVGQGNQPQHF.

This chain connects TRBV6-1 to TRBJ2-2; maybe TRBD2 (5 bases). V lost 2 bases and J lost 5, with 9 bases in between. The CDR3 covers 14 residues. Germline V CDR1 and CDR2: MNHNS, SASEGT. In DNA form, the CDR3 reads TGTGCCAGCAGTGAACAAGGACTTACCGGGGAGCTGTTTTTT. As protein: CASSEQGLTGELFF.

The rearrangement links TRBV19 to TRBJ1-4; the D gene is possibly TRBD1 (5 bases). CDR3 size: 18 residues. Deletions cut 2 bases from V and 0 bases from J, with 16 bases between. Germline values: CDR1 LNHDA, CDR2 SQIVND (reference sequence). CDR3 region: CASSITGRRSATNEKLFF. CDR3 nucleotides: TGTGCCAGTAGTATAACAGGTCGCCGTTCTGCAACTAATGAAAAACTGTTTTTT. The variable domain in full, with the rest retrieved from reference TRBV19 and TRBJ1-4, is DGGITQSPKYLFRKEGQNVTLSCEQNLNHDAMYWYRQDPGQGLRLIYYSQIVNDFQKGDIAEGYSVSREKKESFPLTVTSAQKNPTAFYLCASSITGRRSATNEKLFFGSGTQLSVL.

The rearrangement joins TRBV5-1 to TRBJ2-2; D is uncertain. Germline CDR1 SGHRS, CDR2 YFSETQ. V was shortened by 4 bases and J by 5 bases, with 12 bases between the two germline ends. The CDR3 has 14 amino acids. DNA of the CDR3: TGCGCCAGCAGCCGGATTCCGGAGACCGGGGAGCTGTTTTTT. Translated: CASSRIPETGELFF.

The rearrangement links TRBV7-8 to TRBJ2-7, with a possible D match to TRBD2 (6 bases). CDR3 length: 15 residues. The germline CDR1 and CDR2 sequences are SGHVS and FQNEAQ. V was pared by 2 bases and J by 1 base, with 12 bases between. This CDR3 is CASSLRGTPSYEQYF. Here the CDR3 DNA reads TGTGCCAGCAGCTTAAGAGGGACTCCATCCTACGAGCAGTACTTC.

The genes are TRBV2 and TRBJ1-2; no clear D. The CDR3 is made up of 12 amino acids. Germline V lookup: CDR1 SNHLY, CDR2 FYNNEI. Trimming removed 6 bases at V and 4 bases at J, with 9 bases between. In DNA, the CDR3 is TGTGCCAGCAGCGTCGACATCTATGGCTACACCTTC. It yields the protein CASSVDIYGYTF.

This chain connects TRBV5-4 to TRBJ2-7; 12 bases agree with TRBD2. Trimming removed 4 bases from V and 5 bases from J; junction bases left unmatched: 7. The CDR3 has 15 residues. Germline CDR1 and CDR2: SGHNT and YYREEE (reference sequence). This chain's CDR3 is CASSLTSGSRHEQYF. DNA for the CDR3: TGTGCCAGCAGCCTGACTAGCGGGAGCCGGCACGAGCAGTACTTC. Combining the CDR3 with reference TRBV5-4 and TRBJ2-7 gives the whole variable domain ETGVTQSPTHLIKTRGQQVTLRCSSQSGHNTVSWYQQALGQGPQFIFQYYREEENGRGNFPPRFSGLQFPNYSSELNVNALELDDSALYLCASSLTSGSRHEQYFGPGTRLTVT.

For this clone: This same CDR3 is encoded by further DNA sequences in the sample. This chain joins TRBV7-9 and TRBJ2-3; 9 bases align to TRBD1. Trimming at V came to 1 base and at J to 3 bases, leaving 2 bases not matched to a gene. Germline V CDR1 and CDR2: SEHNR, FQNEAQ (reference sequence). This CDR3 contains 15 residues. The CDR3 region is CASSLVGQGTDTQYF. CDR3 sequence (DNA): TGTGCCAGCAGCTTAGTAGGACAGGGGACAGATACGCAGTATTTT.